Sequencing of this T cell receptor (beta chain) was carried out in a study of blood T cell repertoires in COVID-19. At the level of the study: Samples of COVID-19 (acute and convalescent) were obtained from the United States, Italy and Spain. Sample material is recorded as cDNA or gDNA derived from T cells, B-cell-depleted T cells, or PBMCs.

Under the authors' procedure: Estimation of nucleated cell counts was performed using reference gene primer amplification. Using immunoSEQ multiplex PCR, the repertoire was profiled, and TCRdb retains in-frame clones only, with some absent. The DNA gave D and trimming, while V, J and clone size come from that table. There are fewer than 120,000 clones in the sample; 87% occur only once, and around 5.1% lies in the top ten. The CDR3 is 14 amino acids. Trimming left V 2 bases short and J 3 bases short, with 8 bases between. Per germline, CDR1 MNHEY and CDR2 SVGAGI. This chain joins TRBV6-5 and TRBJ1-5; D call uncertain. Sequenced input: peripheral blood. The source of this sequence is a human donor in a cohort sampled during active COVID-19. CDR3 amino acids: CASSYGQDNQPQHF. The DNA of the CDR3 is TGTGCCAGCAGTTACGGGCAGGACAATCAGCCCCAGCATTTT.